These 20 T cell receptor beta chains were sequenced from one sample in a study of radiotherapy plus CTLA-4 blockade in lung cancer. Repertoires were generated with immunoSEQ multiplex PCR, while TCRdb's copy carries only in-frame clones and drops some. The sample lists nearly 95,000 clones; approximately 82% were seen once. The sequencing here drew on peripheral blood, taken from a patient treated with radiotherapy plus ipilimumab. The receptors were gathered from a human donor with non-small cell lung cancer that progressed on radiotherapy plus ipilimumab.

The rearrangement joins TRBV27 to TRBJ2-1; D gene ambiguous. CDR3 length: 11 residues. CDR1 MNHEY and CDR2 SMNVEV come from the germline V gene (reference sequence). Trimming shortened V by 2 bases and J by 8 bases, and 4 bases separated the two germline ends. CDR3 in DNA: TGTGCCAGCAGTTTAGGATATGAGCAGTTCTTC. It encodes CASSLGYEQFF.

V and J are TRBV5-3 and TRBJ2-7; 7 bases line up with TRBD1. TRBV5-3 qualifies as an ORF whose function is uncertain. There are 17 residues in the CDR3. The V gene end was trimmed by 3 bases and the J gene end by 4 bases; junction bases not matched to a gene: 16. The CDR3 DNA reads TGTGCCAGAAGCTACAACGAGACCCCGGGACAGAGTTACGAGCAGTACGTC. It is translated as CARSYNETPGQSYEQYV.

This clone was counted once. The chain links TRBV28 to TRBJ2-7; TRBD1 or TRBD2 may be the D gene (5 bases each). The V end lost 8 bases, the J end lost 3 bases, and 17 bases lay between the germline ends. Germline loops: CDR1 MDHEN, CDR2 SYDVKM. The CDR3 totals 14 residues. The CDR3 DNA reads TGTGCCAGCCGACGTTCCGGGACCAACTACGAGCAGTACTTC. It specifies CASRRSGTNYEQYF.

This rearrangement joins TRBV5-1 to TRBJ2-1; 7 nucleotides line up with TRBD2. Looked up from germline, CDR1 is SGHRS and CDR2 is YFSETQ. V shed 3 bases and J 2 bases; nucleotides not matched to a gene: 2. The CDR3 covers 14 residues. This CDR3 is CASSSSGPYNEQFF. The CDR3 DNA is TGCGCCAGCAGCTCTAGCGGCCCCTACAATGAGCAGTTCTTC. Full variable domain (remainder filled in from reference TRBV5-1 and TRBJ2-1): KAGVTQTPRYLIKTRGQQVTLSCSPISGHRSVSWYQQTPGQGLQFLFEYFSETQRNKGNFPGRFSGRQFSNSRSEMNVSTLELGDSALYLCASSSSGPYNEQFFGPGTRLTVL.

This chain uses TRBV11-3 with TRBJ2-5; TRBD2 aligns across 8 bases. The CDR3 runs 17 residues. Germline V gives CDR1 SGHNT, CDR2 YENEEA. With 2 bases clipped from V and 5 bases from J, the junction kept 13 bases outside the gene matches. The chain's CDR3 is CASSLSSGLAVSETQYF. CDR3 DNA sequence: TGTGCCAGCAGCTTAAGCTCCGGACTAGCAGTTTCGGAGACCCAGTACTTC.

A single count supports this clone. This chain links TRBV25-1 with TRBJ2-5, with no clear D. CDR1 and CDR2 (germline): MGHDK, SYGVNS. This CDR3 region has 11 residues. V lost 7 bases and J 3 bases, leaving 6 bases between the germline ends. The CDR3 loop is CASTEKETQYF. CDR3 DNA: TGTGCCAGCACGGAGAAAGAGACCCAGTACTTC.

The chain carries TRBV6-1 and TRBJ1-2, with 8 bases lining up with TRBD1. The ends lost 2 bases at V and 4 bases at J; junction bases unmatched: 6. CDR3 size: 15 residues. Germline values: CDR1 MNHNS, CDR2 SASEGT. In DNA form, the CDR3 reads TGTGCCAGCAGTGAACAGGGGGCGCCCGGCTATGGCTACACCTTC. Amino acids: CASSEQGAPGYGYTF.

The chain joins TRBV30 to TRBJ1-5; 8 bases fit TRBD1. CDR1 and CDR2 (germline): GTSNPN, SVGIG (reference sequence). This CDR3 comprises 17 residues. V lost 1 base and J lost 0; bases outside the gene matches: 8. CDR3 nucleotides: TGTGCCTGGAGTGCAGACAGGGGCCCGTATAGCAATCAGCCCCAGCATTTT. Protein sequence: CAWSADRGPYSNQPQHF.

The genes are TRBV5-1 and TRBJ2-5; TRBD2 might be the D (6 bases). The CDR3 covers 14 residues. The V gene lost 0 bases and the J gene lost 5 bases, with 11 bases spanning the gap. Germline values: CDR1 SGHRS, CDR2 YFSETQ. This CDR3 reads CASSLGRGIETQYF. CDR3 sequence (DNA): TGCGCCAGCAGCTTGGGTCGGGGGATCGAGACCCAGTACTTC.

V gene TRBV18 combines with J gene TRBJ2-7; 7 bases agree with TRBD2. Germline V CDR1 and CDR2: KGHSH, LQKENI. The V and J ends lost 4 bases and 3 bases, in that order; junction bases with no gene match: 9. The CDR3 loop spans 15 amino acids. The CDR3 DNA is TGTGCCAGCTCACTTGGCCCTAGCGGTTACTACGAGCAGTACTTC. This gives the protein CASSLGPSGYYEQYF.

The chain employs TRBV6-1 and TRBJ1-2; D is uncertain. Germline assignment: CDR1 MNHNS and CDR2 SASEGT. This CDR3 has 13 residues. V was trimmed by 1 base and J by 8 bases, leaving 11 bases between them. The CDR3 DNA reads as TGTGCCAGCAGTGAAGTTCACACTGAGGGCTACACCTTC. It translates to CASSEVHTEGYTF.

The CDR3 region is CASSPGQLYEQYF. CDR3 nucleotide sequence: TGTGCCAGCTCTCCGGGACAGCTCTACGAGCAGTACTTC. This chain joins TRBV18 and TRBJ2-7; 7 nucleotides align to TRBD1. From germline, CDR1 is KGHSH and CDR2 LQKENI. The CDR3 length is 13 residues. V lost 6 bases and J lost 3; bases outside the gene matches: 5. Supplemented by reference TRBV18 and TRBJ2-7, the full variable domain reads NAGVMQNPRHLVRRRGQEARLRCSPMKGHSHVYWYRQLPEEGLKFMVYLQKENIIDESGMPKERFSAEFPKEGPSILRIQQVVRGDSAAYFCASSPGQLYEQYFGPGTRLTVT.

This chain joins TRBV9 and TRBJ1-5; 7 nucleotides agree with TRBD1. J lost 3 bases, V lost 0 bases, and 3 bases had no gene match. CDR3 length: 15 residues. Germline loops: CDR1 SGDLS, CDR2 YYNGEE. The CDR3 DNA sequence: TGTGCCAGCAGCGTAGATGGGACAGCCAATCAGCCCCAGCATTTT. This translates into CASSVDGTANQPQHF. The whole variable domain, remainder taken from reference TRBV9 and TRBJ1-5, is DSGVTQTPKHLITATGQRVTLRCSPRSGDLSVYWYQQSLDQGLQFLIQYYNGEERAKGNILERFSAQQFPDLHSELNLSSLELGDSALYFCASSVDGTANQPQHFGDGTRLSIL.

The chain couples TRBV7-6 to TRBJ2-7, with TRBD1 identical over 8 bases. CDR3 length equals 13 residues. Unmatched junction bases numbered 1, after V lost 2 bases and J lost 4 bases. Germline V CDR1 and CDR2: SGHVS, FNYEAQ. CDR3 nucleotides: TGTGCCAGCAGCTTACGGACAGGGTACGAGCAGTACGTC. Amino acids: CASSLRTGYEQYV.

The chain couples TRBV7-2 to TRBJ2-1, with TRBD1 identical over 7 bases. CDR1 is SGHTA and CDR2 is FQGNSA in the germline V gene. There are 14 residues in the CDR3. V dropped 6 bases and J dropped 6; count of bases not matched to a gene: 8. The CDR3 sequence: CASRRAGGGNEQFF. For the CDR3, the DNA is TGTGCCAGCAGAAGGGCAGGGGGTGGCAATGAGCAGTTCTTC.

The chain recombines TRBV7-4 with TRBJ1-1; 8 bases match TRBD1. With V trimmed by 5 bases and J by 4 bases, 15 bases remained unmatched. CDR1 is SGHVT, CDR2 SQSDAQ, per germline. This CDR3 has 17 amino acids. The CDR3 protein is CASSPPQGASVITEAFF. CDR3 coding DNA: TGTGCCAGCAGCCCCCCTCAGGGGGCGTCTGTAATCACTGAAGCTTTCTTT.

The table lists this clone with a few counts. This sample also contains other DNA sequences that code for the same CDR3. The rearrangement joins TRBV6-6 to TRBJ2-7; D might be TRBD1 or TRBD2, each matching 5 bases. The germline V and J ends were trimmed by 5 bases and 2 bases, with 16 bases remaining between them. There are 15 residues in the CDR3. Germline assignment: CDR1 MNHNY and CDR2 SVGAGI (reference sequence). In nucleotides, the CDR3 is TGTGCCAGCAGTCCCCGACGGGGCGATACCTACGAGCAGTACTTC. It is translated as CASSPRRGDTYEQYF.

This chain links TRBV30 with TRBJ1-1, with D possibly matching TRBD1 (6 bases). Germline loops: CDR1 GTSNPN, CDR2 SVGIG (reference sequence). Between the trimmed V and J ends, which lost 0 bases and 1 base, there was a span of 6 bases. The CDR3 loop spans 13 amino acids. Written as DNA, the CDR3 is TGTGCCTGGAGTGTACAGGGGAACACTGAAGCTTTCTTT. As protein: CAWSVQGNTEAFF.

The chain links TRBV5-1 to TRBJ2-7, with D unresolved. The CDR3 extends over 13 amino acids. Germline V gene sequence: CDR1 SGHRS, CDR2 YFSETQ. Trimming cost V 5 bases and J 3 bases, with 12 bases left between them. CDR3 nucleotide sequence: TGCGCCAGCAGACCCCTCCCCAGCTACGAGCAGTACGTC. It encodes CASRPLPSYEQYV.

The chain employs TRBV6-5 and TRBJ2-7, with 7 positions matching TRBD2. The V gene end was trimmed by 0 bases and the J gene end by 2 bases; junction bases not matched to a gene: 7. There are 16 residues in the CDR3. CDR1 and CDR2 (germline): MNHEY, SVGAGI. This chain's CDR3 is CASSYSSERGTYEQYF. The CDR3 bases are TGTGCCAGCAGTTACTCGTCCGAGCGGGGAACCTACGAGCAGTACTTC.